Included here is one TCR beta chain sequence, with context. Deletions cut 5 bases from V and 7 bases from J, with 18 bases between. Per the germline V gene, CDR1 is SEHNR and CDR2 is FQNEAQ (reference sequence). CDR3 length: 14 amino acids. The data belong to a study of shared clonotypes between healthy human individuals. Cells designated naive CD8 were CD45RO-negative and were positively selected for CCR7, with terminally differentiated effector memory CD45RA+ cells excluded. All donors were Caucasian adults living in Nashville, Tennessee. An assay was performed, and its level was deep. The authors loaded around 200 ng DNA, 25,000 to 30,000 T cell genomes, into sorted-subset replicate PCRs. Libraries were prepared by immunoSEQ multiplex PCR; TCRdb keeps only in-frame clonotypes and omits some of them. The table has about 1.9 million clones, roughly 93% seen once.

This TCR came from a man younger than 35 in good health. Some clones in this sample may be carry-over from other donors' samples. V usage is TRBV7-9 and J usage is TRBJ2-7, with D possibly being TRBD2 (5 bases). What was sequenced was naive CD8+ T cells from PBMCs. This chain's CDR3 is CASSPMISPGEQYF. CDR3 DNA sequence: TGTGCCAGCAGCCCTATGATATCCCCGGGGGAGCAGTACTTC.